The TCR beta chain under discussion was sequenced for a study of cytomegalovirus exposure and HLA in healthy donors. Study-level information: The 600 to 800 first-cohort repertoires shared a platform with the approximately 110 validation repertoires, as reported in a later analysis.

Some clones are missing from TCRdb's copy, which holds only in-frame ones; the method was immunoSEQ multiplex PCR. The sample consists of more than 100,000 clones, roughly 90% of them appearing once. Germline CDR1 and CDR2: SGHTA and FQGNSA. V trimming: 4 bases; J trimming: 10 bases; junction bases outside the gene matches: 11. There are 15 residues in the CDR3. The donors were members of the validation cohort comprising over a hundred subjects, separate from the roughly 680-subject first cohort. The clonotype comes from a man younger than 40 in good health and CMV-seronegative. This sequence joins TRBV7-2 and TRBJ1-4; TRBD1 matches 8 bases. Sequenced input: PBMCs. The CDR3 loop reads CASSSVTGGVGKLFF. In DNA, the CDR3 is TGTGCCAGCAGCTCAGTCACAGGGGGAGTGGGAAAACTGTTTTTT.